This T cell receptor beta chain is from a study of blood T cell repertoires in COVID-19. Only in-frame clones appear in the TCRdb table, and some are missing; sequencing was by immunoSEQ multiplex PCR. The sample includes 45,000 to 60,000 clones, around 73% of them seen just once. This clone was seen a few times. The junction had 9 bases not matched to a gene; V was cut back by 5 bases and J by 8 bases. CDR1 is SGHVS and CDR2 is FNYEAQ in the germline V gene. The CDR3 consists of 15 residues. The TCR comes from a woman between 50 and 59 years old with acute COVID-19. The rearrangement uses TRBV7-6 and TRBJ2-1; 10 bases fit TRBD2. The sequenced sample consisted of PBMCs or T cells enriched from blood (not recorded which). The CDR3 loop is CASSKTSGVNDEQFF. In DNA, the CDR3 is TGTGCCAGCAGCAAAACTAGCGGGGTAAACGATGAGCAGTTCTTC.